This T cell receptor (beta chain) originates from a study of long-term antiretroviral therapy in people with HIV. Study-level background: Sampling started about a decade before the 2015 immediate-ART recommendation.

With respect to this clone: Its antigen is undetermined.

The libraries were made with immunoSEQ v3.0 at survey level. TCRdb's copy holds only in-frame clones and misses some; the assay was immunoSEQ multiplex PCR. The sample records 15,000 to 20,000 clones, about four fifths being singletons. Germline V lookup: CDR1 MDHEN, CDR2 SYDVKM. Trimming removed 3 bases from V and 5 bases from J; junction bases left unmatched: 8. The CDR3 covers 16 residues. Study-wide findings and caveats: Specimens of blood were obtained during 2004 to 2017, possibly under older ART regimens.

The source of this sequence is a man between 18 and 35 years old with HIV. This rearrangement joins TRBV28 to TRBJ2-2, with 8 bases lining up with TRBD1. Sequenced material: unsorted PBMCs, taken at the start of antiretroviral therapy, before treatment. The CDR3 coding sequence is TGTGCCAGCAGTTTCCAGGACAGGGTTTATACCGGGGAGCTGTTTTTT. It codes for CASSFQDRVYTGELFF.